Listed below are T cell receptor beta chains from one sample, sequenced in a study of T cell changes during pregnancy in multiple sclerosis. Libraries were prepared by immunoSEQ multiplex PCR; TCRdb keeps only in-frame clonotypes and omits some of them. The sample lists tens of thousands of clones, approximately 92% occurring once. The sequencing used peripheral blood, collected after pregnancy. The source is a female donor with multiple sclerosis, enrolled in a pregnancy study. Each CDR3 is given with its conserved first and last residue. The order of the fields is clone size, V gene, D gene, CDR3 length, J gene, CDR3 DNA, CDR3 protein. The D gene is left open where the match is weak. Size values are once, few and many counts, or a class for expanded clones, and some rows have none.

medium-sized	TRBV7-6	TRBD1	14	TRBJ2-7	TGTGCCAGCAGCGCAGCGGGACAGGGAAGGGAGCAGTACTTC	CASSAAGQGREQYF
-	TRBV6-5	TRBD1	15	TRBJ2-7	TGTGCCAGCAGTTATGACAGGGGACGAACCTACGAGCAGTACTTC	CASSYDRGRTYEQYF
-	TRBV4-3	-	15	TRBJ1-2	TGCGCCAGCAGCCAGAGGAGGCGTGGTGACTATGGCTACACCTTC	CASSQRRRGDYGYTF
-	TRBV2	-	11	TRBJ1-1	TGTGCCAGTTCGGACGAGGGTAGGGCTTTCTTT	CASSDEGRAFF
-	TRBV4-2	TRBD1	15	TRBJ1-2	TGTGCCAGCAGCCAGGCCGACAGGGTCAACTATGGCTACACCTTC	CASSQADRVNYGYTF
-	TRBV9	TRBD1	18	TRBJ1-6	TGTGCCAGCAGCCTTACCTCGACAGGGAGCTCCTATAATTCACCCCTCCACTTT	CASSLTSTGSSYNSPLHF
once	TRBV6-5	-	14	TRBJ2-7	TGTGCCAGCAGTTACGGCTCGCCAGTTTACGAGCAGTACTTC	CASSYGSPVYEQYF
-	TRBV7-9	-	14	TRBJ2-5	TGTGCCAGCAGCTTATTGGGAGGTGGAGAGACCCAGTACTTC	CASSLLGGGETQYF
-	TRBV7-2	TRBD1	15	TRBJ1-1	TGTGCCAGCAGCTCCATTACAGGGGGGAACACTGAAGCTTTCTTT	CASSSITGGNTEAFF
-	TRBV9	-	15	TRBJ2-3	TGTGCCAGCAGCGTATCAGGGGGGCCCACAGATACGCAGTATTTT	CASSVSGGPTDTQYF
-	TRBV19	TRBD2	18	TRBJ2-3	TGTGCCAGTAGTATAGATCTTGCGCGGGGGGCAAACACAGATACGCAGTATTTT	CASSIDLARGANTDTQYF
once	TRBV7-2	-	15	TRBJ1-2	TGTGCCAGCAGCTTAGTTGTAGGGGGATACTATGGCTACACCTTC	CASSLVVGGYYGYTF
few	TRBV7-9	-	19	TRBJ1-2	TGTGCCAGCAGCTTAGCGGGCAGGGGTAAGGGGTTCTCCTTGGATGGCTACACCTTC	CASSLAGRGKGFSLDGYTF
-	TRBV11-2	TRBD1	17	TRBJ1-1	TGTGCCAGCAGCCGGTGGACAGGGCCATCGATGAACACTGAAGCTTTCTTT	CASSRWTGPSMNTEAFF
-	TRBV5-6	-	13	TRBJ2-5	TGTGCCAGCAGCAAAGACAGGAAAGAGACCCAGTACTTC	CASSKDRKETQYF
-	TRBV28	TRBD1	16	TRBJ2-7	TGTGCCAGCAGTTCCATCTACAGGGGGCGAATGTACGAGCAGTACTTC	CASSSIYRGRMYEQYF
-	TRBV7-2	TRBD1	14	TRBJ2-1	TGTGCCAGCAGCCCCCGGACAGGGCTAAATGAGCAGTTCTTC	CASSPRTGLNEQFF
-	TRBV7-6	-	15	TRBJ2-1	TGTGCCAGCAGCTTGGACATAAGCTCCTACAATGAGCAGTTCTTC	CASSLDISSYNEQFF
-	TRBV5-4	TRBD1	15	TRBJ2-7	TGTGCCAGCAGCCAGAGAGGGACAGGTACGGGCGAGCAGTACTTC	CASSQRGTGTGEQYF
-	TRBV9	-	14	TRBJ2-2	TGTGCCAGCAGCAGACTAGAAGGGACCGGGGAGCTGTTTTTT	CASSRLEGTGELFF
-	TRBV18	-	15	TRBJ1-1	TGTGCCAGCTCACGGGTGGATCGAGGCGGCACTGAAGCTTTCTTT	CASSRVDRGGTEAFF
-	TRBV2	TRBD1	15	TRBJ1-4	TGTGCCAGCAGGCTCCGGGACAGGCCTAATGAAAAACTGTTTTTT	CASRLRDRPNEKLFF
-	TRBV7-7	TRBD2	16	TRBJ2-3	TGTGCTAGCAGCCCGGGACTAGCGGCCGGGCGGGCCGGGCAGTATTTT	CASSPGLAAGRAGQYF
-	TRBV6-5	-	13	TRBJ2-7	TGTGCCAGCAGTCGGGGGACTTACTACGAGCAGTACTTC	CASSRGTYYEQYF
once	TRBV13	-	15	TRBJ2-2	TGTGCCAGCAGCTTAATCCAGGGGAGAACCGGGGAGCTGTTTTTT	CASSLIQGRTGELFF
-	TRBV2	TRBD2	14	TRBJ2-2	TGTGCCAGCAAGGAGGGGAGGGAGCCCGGGGAGCTGTTTTTT	CASKEGREPGELFF
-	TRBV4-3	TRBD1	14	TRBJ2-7	TGCGCCAGCAGCCATAGGACAGGGCCCTACGAGCAGTACTTC	CASSHRTGPYEQYF
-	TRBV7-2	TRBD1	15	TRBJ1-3	TGTGCCAGCAGCTTAAACAGGGGAGCAGGAAACACCATATATTTT	CASSLNRGAGNTIYF
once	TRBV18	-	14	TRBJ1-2	TGTGCCAGCTCACCAGGAACAGAAACCTATGGCTACACCTTC	CASSPGTETYGYTF
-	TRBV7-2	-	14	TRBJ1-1	TGTGCCAGCAGCTACATCAGGGGCGTGACTGAAGCTTTCTTT	CASSYIRGVTEAFF
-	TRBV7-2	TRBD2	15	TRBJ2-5	TGTGCCAGCAGCTTAGTTGGCGGGGGGGCCGGGACCCAGTACTTC	CASSLVGGGAGTQYF
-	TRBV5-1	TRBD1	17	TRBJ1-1	TGCGCCAGCAGACAAGGACAGGGCTCTTTATTGGACACTGAAGCTTTCTTT	CASRQGQGSLLDTEAFF
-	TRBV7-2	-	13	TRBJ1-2	TGTGCCAGCAGCTTAGGTCAGGGCGGTGGCTACACCTTC	CASSLGQGGGYTF
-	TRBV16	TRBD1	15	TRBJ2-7	TGTGCCAGCAGCCAGACCGGGACAGGGGCCTACGAGCAGTACTTC	CASSQTGTGAYEQYF
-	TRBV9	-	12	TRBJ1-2	TGTGCCAGCAGCGGGGCTTCCTATGGCTACACCTTC	CASSGASYGYTF
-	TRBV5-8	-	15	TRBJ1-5	TGTGCCAGCAGCTTACGGGGGGCAAGCAATCAGCCCCAGCATTTT	CASSLRGASNQPQHF
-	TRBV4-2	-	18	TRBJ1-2	TGTGCCAGTCGGCACCCGGGACACCCGCGACAAGGGAACTATGGCTACACCTTC	CASRHPGHPRQGNYGYTF
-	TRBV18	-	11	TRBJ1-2	TGTGCCAGCTCACAGGGGCGAGGCTACACCTTC	CASSQGRGYTF
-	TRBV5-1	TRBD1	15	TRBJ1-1	TGCGCCAGCAGCTTGGAAGGGGGCCGGAACACTGAAGCTTTCTTT	CASSLEGGRNTEAFF
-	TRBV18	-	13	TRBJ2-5	TGTGCCAGCTCACCCGGACAGAAAGAGACCCAGTACTTC	CASSPGQKETQYF
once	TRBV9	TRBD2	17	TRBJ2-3	TGTGCCAGCAGCGCCAAGGGAGGGGAGAGGAGCACAGATACGCAGTATTTT	CASSAKGGERSTDTQYF
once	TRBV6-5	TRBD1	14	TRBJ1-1	TGTGCCAGCAGCCGGGGACAGATGAACACTGAAGCTTTCTTT	CASSRGQMNTEAFF
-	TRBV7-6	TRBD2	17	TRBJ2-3	TGTGCCAGCAGCTTATTAGCGGGGGGGACTAGCACAGATACGCAGTATTTT	CASSLLAGGTSTDTQYF
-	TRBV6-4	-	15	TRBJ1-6	TGTGCCAGCAGTGACGGGCAGGGCCTTAATTCACCCCTCCACTTT	CASSDGQGLNSPLHF
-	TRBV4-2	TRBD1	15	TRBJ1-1	TGTGCCAGCAGCCATGGGACAGGACCGAACACTGAAGCTTTCTTT	CASSHGTGPNTEAFF
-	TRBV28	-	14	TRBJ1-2	TGTGCCAGCAGTTTAGTGGCCCGGGGGTATGGCTACACCTTC	CASSLVARGYGYTF
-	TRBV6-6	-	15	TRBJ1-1	TGTGCCAGCAGTTACCCCGGGGGGATGAACACTGAAGCTTTCTTT	CASSYPGGMNTEAFF
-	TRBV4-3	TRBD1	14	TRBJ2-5	TGCGCCAGCAGCCAAGAAGGGGGCGGGCGGACCCAGTACTTC	CASSQEGGGRTQYF
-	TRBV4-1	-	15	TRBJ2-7	TGCGCCAGCAGCCGGGGGACTGGGAGCTCCTACGAGCAGTACTTC	CASSRGTGSSYEQYF
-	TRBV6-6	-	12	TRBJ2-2	TGTGCCAGCAGAACAGCTACCGGGGAGCTGTTTTTT	CASRTATGELFF
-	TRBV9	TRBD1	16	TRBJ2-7	TGTGCCAGCAGCGTAGCGGGACAGGCTAACTCCTACGAGCAGTACTTC	CASSVAGQANSYEQYF
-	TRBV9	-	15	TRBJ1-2	TGTGCCAGCAGATCAGGAGGGAGAAGAGGCTATGGCTACACCTTC	CASRSGGRRGYGYTF
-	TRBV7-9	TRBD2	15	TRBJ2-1	TGTGCCAGCAGCATCCTAGCGGGCTCCTACAATGAGCAGTTCTTC	CASSILAGSYNEQFF